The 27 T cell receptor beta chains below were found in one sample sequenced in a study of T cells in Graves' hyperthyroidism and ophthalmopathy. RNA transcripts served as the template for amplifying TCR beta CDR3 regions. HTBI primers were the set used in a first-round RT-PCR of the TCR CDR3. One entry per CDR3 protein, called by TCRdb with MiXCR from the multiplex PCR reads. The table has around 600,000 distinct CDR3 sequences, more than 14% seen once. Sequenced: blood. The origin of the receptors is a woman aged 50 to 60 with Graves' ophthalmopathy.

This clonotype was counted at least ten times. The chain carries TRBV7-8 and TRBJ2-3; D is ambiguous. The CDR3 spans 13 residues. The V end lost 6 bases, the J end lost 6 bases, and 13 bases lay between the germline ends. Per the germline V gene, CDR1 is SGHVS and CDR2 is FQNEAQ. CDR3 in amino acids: CASRPDIVDTQYF. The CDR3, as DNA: TGTGCCAGCAGACCTGACATCGTGGATACGCAGTATTTT. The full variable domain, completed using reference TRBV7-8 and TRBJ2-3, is GAGVSQSPRYKVAKRGQDVALRCDPISGHVSLFWYQQALGQGPEFLTYFQNEAQLDKSGLPSDRFFAERPEGSVSTLKIQRTQQEDSAVYLCASRPDIVDTQYFGPGTRLTVL.

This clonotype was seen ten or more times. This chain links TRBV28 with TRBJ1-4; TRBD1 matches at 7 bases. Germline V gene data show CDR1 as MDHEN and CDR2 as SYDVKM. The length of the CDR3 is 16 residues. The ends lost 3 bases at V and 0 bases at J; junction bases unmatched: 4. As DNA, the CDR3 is TGTGCCAGCAGTTTCGGGACAGTTGCAACTAATGAAAAACTGTTTTTT. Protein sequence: CASSFGTVATNEKLFF.

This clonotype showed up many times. CDR3 residues: CASSYSHPGPRGLNTEAFF. In DNA form, the CDR3 reads TGTGCCAGCAGTTACTCACATCCGGGACCGAGGGGCCTGAACACTGAAGCTTTCTTT. The chain recombines TRBV6-5 with TRBJ1-1; maybe TRBD1 (5 bases). The V gene lost 0 bases and the J gene lost 0 bases, with 20 bases spanning the gap. The CDR3 is 19 residues long. Germline V gene sequence: CDR1 MNHEY, CDR2 SVGAGI.

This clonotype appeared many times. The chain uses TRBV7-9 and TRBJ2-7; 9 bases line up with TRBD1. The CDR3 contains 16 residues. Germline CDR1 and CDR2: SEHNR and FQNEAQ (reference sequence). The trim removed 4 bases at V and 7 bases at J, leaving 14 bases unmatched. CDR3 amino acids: CASSSQQDRGAGEQYF. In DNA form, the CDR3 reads TGTGCCAGCAGCTCTCAGCAGGACAGGGGCGCTGGGGAGCAGTACTTC.

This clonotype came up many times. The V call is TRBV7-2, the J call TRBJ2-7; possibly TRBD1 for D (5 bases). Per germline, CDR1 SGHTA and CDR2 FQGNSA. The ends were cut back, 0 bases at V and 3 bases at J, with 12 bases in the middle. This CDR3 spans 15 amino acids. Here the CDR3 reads CASSLAETVVYEQYF. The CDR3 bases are TGTGCCAGCAGCTTAGCGGAGACAGTAGTCTACGAGCAGTACTTC.

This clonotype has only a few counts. The CDR3 nucleotides read TGTGCCAGTAGTATAGCTAGCGGGAGTTCCTACAATGAGCAGTTCTTC. This translates into CASSIASGSSYNEQFF. The chain has TRBV19 and TRBJ2-1, with 10 bases matching TRBD2. CDR1 and CDR2 (germline): LNHDA, SQIVND (reference sequence). V lost 1 base and J lost 1; bases outside the gene matches: 1. This CDR3 comprises 16 residues. Full variable domain (remainder filled in from reference TRBV19 and TRBJ2-1): DGGITQSPKYLFRKEGQNVTLSCEQNLNHDAMYWYRQDPGQGLRLIYYSQIVNDFQKGDIAEGYSVSREKKESFPLTVTSAQKNPTAFYLCASSIASGSSYNEQFFGPGTRLTVL.

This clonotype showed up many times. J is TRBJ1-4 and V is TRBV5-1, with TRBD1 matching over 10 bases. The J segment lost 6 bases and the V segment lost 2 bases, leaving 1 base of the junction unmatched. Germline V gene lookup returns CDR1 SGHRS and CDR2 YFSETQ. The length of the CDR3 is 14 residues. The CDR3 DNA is TGCGCCAGCAGCTTCGGGACAGGGGATGAAAAACTGTTTTTT. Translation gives CASSFGTGDEKLFF.

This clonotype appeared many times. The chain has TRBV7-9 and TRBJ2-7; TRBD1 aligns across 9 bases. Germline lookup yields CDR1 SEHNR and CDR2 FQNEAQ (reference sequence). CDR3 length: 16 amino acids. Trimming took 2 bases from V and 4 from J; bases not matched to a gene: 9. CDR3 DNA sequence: TGTGCCAGCAGCTTACCCCCGGGACAGGGCCTATACGAGCAGTACTTC. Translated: CASSLPPGQGLYEQYF.

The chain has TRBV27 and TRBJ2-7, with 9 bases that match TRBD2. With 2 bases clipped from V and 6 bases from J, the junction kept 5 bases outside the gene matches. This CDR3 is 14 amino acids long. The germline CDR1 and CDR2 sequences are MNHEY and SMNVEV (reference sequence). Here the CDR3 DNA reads TGTGCCAGCAGTTTAGTGGCGGGAGGGTTCGAGCAGTACTTC. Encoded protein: CASSLVAGGFEQYF.

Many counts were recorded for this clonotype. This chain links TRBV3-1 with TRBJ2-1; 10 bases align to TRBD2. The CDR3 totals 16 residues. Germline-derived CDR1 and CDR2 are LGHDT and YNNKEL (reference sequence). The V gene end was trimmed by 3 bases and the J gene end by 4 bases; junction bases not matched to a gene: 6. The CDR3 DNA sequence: TGTGCCAGCAGCCAGAGGCTAGCGGGAGTTTACAATGAGCAGTTCTTC. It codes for CASSQRLAGVYNEQFF.

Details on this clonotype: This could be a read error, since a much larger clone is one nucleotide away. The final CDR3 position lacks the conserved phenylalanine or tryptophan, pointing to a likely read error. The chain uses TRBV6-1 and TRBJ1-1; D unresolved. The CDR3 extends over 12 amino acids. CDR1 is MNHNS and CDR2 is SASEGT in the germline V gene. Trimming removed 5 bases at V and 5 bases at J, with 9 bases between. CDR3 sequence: CASSRHGTEAFL. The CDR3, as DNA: TGTGCCAGCAGTCGGCACGGGACTGAAGCTTTCCTT.

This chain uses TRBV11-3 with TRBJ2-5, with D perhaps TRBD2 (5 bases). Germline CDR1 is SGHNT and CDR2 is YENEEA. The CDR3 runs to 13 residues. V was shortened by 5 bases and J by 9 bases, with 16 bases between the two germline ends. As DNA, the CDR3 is TGTGCCAGCAGCCAAATTGCCCGGGGATCCCAGTACTTC. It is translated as CASSQIARGSQYF.

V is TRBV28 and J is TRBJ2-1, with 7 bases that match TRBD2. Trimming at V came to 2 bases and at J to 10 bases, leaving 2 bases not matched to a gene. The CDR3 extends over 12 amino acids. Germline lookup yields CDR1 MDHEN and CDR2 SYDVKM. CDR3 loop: CASSLPSGEQFF. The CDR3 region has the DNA TGTGCCAGCAGTTTACCTAGCGGAGAGCAGTTCTTC. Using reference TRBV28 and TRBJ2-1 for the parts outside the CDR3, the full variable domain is DVKVTQSSRYLVKRTGEKVFLECVQDMDHENMFWYRQDPGLGLRLIYFSYDVKMKEKGDIPEGYSVSREKKERFSLILESASTNQTSMYLCASSLPSGEQFFGPGTRLTVL.

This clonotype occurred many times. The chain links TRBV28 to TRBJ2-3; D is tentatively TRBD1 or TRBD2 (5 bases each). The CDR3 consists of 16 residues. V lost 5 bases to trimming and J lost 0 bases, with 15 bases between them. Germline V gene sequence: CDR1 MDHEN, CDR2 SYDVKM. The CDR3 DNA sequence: TGTGCCAGCAGTGTCCTCGGGACCGTGAGCACAGATACGCAGTATTTT. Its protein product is CASSVLGTVSTDTQYF.

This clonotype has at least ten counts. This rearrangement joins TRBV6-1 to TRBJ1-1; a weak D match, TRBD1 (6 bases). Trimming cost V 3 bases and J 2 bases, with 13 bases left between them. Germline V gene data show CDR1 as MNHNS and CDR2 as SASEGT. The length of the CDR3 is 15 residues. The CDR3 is CASSDYRVVNTEAFF. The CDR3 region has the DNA TGTGCCAGCAGTGACTACAGGGTAGTTAACACTGAAGCTTTCTTT.

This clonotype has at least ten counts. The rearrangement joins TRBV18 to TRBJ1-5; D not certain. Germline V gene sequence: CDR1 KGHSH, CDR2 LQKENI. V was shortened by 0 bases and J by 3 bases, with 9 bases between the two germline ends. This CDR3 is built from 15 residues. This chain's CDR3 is CASSPPPGNNQPQHF. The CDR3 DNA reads TGTGCCAGCTCACCACCGCCGGGGAACAATCAGCCCCAGCATTTT.

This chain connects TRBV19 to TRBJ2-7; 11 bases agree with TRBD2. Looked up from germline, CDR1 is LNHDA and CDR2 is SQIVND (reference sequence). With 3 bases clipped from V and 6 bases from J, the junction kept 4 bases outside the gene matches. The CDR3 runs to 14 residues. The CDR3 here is CASSMRGTSGEQYF. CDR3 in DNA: TGTGCCAGTAGTATGAGGGGGACTAGCGGCGAGCAGTACTTC. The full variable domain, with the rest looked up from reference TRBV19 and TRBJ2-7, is DGGITQSPKYLFRKEGQNVTLSCEQNLNHDAMYWYRQDPGQGLRLIYYSQIVNDFQKGDIAEGYSVSREKKESFPLTVTSAQKNPTAFYLCASSMRGTSGEQYFGPGTRLTVT.

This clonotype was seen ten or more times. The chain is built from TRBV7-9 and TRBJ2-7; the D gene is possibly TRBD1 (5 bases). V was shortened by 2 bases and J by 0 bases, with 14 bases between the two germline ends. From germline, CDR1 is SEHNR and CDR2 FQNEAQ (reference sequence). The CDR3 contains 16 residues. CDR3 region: CASSLSAGSYSYEQYF. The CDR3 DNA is TGTGCCAGCAGCTTAAGTGCAGGGTCCTACTCCTACGAGCAGTACTTC.

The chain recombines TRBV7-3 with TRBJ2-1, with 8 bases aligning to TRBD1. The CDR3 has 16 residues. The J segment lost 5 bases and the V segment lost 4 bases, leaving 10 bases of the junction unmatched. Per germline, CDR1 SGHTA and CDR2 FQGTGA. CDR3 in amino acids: CASSSAAGTGNNEQFF. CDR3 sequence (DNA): TGTGCCAGCAGCTCGGCCGCCGGGACAGGAAACAATGAGCAGTTCTTC.

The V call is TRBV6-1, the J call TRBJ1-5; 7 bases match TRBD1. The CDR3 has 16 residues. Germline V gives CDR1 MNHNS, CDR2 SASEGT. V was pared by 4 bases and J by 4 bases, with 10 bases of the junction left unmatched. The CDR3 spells CASSGTPRQGNQPQHF. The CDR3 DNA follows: TGTGCCAGCAGTGGTACCCCCAGACAGGGAAATCAGCCCCAGCATTTT.

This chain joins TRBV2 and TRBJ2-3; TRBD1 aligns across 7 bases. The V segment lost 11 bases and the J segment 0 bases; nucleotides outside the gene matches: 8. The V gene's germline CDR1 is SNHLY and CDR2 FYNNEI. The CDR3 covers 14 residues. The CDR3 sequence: CAGRQGSSTDTQYF. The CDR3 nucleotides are TGTGCCGGCCGACAGGGATCTAGCACAGATACGCAGTATTTT.

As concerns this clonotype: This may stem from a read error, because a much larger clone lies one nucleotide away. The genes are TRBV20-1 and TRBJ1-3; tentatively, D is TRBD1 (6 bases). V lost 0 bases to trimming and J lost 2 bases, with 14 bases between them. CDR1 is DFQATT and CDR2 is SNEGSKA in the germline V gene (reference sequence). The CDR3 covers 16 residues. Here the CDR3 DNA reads TGCAGTGCTAGAGATGGGGAGGGGGTGGCTGGAAACACCATATATTTT. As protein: CSARDGEGVAGNTIYF.

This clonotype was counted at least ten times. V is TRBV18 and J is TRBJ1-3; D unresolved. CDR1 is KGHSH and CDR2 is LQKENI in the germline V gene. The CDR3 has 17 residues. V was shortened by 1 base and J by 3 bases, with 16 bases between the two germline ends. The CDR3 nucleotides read TGTGCCAGCTCACCACGGGCGACATCACCCTTTGGAAACACCATATATTTT. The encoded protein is CASSPRATSPFGNTIYF.

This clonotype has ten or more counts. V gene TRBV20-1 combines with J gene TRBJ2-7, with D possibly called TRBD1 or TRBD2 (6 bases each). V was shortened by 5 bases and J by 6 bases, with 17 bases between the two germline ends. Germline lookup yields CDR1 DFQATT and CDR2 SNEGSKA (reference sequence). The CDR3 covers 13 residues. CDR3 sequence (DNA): TGCAGTGCTTATCCGGGGGCGCGAAGCGAGCAGTACTTC. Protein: CSAYPGARSEQYF.

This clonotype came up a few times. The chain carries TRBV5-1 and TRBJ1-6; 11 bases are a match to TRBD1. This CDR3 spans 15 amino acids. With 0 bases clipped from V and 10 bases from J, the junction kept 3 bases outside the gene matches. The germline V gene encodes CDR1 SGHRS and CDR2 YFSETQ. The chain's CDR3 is CASSLGTGGDSPLHF. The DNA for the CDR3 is TGCGCCAGCAGCTTGGGGACAGGGGGCGACTCACCCCTCCACTTT.

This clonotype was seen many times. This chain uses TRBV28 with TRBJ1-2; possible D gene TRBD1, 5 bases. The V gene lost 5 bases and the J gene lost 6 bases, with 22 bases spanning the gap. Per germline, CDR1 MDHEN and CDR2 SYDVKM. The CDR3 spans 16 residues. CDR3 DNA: TGTGCCAGCAGTAACCTACAGGCCCCACTTGTGGATGGCTACACCTTC. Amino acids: CASSNLQAPLVDGYTF.

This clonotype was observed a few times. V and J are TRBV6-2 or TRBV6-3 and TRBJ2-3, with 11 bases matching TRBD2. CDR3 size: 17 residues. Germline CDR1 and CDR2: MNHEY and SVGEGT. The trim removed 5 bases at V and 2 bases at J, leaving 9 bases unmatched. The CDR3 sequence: CASSPMGLADITDTQYF. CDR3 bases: TGTGCCAGCAGTCCCATGGGACTAGCGGATATCACAGATACGCAGTATTTT.